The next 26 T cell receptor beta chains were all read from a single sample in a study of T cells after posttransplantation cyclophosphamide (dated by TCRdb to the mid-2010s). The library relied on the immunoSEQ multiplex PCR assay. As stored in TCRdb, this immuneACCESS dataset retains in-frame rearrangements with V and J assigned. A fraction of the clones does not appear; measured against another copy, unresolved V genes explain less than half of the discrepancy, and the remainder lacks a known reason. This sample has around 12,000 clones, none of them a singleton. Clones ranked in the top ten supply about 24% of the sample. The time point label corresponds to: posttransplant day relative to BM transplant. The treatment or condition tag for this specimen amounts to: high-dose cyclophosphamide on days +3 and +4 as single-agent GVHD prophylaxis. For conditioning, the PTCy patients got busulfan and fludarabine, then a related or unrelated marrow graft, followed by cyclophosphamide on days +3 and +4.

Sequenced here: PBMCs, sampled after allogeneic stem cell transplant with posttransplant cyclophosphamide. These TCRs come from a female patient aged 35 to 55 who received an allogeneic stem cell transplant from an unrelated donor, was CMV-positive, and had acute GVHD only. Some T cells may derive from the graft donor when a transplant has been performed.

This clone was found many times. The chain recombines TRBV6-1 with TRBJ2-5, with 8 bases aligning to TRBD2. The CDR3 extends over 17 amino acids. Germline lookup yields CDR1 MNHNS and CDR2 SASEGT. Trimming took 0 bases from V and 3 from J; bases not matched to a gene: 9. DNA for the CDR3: TGTGCCAGCAGTGAAGCGCTTGGCCCAGCGGGAGAAGAGACCCAGTACTTC. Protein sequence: CASSEALGPAGEETQYF.

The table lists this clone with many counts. The CDR3 loop is CASRLDRVDQPQHF. The CDR3 DNA reads TGTGCCAGCAGGCTAGACAGGGTCGATCAGCCCCAGCATTTT. The J gene is TRBJ1-5, the V gene TRBV28; 7 nucleotides match TRBD1. This CDR3 comprises 14 residues. Germline CDR1 is MDHEN and CDR2 is SYDVKM. After removal of 6 bases from V and 5 bases from J, the junction contained 7 bases not matched to a gene.

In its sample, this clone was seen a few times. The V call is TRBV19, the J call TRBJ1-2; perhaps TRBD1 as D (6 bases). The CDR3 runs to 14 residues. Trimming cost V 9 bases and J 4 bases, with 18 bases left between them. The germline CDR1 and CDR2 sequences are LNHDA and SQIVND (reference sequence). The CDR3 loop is CASSNRARVYGYTF. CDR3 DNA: TGTGCCAGCAGCAACAGGGCTCGTGTCTATGGCTACACCTTC.

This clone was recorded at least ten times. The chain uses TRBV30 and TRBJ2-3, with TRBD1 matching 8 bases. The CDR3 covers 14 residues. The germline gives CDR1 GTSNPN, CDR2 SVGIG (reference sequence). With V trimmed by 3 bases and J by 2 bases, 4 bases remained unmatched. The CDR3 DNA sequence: TGTGCCTGGAGCCGGGACAGGAACACAGATACGCAGTATTTT. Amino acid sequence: CAWSRDRNTDTQYF.

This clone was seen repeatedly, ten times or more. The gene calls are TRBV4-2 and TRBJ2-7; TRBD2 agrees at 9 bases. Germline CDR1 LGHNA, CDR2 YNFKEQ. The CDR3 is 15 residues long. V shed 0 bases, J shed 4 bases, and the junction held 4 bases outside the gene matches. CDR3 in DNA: TGTGCCAGCAGCCAAGAGGCTAGCGGGATTTACGAGCAGTACTTC. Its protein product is CASSQEASGIYEQYF.

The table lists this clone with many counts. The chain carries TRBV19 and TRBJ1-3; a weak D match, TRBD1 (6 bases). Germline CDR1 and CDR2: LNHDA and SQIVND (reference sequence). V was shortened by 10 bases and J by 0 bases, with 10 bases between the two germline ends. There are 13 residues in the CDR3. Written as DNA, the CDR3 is TGTGCCACGTCACAGGGCTCTGGAAACACCATATATTTT. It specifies CATSQGSGNTIYF.

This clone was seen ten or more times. Here the CDR3 reads CASSQVETHTGELFF. The DNA of the CDR3 is TGCGCCAGCAGCCAAGTGGAGACTCACACCGGGGAGCTGTTTTTT. The V call is TRBV4-1, the J call TRBJ2-2; D is unresolved. In germline, CDR1 is MGHRA, CDR2 YSYEKL. V dropped 1 base and J dropped 3 bases, with 9 bases sitting between them. This CDR3 has 15 residues.

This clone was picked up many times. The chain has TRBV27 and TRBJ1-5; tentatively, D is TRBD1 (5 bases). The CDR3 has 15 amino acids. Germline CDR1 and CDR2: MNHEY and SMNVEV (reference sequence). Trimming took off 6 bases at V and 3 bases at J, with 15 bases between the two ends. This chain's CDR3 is CASRHHDSHNQPQHF. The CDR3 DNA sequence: TGTGCCAGCAGGCATCATGACAGCCACAATCAGCCCCAGCATTTT.

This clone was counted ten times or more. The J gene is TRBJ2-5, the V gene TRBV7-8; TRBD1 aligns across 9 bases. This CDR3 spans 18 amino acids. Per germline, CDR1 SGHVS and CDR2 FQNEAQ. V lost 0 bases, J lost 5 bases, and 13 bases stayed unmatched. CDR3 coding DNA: TGTGCCAGCAGCTTAGCTAGGGAAGGACAGGGGAATATCGAGACCCAGTACTTC. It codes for CASSLAREGQGNIETQYF.

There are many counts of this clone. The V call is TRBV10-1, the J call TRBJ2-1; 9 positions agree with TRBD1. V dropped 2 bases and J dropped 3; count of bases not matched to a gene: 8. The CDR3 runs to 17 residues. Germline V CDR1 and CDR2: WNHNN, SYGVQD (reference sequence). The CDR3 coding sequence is TGCGCCAGCAGTGAGCCGGGGGACAGGGCAATCTACAATGAGCAGTTCTTC. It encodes CASSEPGDRAIYNEQFF.

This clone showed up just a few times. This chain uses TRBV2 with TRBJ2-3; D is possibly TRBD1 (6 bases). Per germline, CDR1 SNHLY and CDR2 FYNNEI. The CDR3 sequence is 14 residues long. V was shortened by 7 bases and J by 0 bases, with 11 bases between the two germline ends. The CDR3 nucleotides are TGTGCCAGCAATTTGGGGGCTAGCACAGATACGCAGTATTTT. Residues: CASNLGASTDTQYF. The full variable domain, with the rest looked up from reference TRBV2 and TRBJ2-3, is EPEVTQTPSHQVTQMGQEVILRCVPISNHLYFYWYRQILGQKVEFLVSFYNNEISEKSEIFDDQFSVERPDGSNFTLKIRSTKLEDSAMYFCASNLGASTDTQYFGPGTRLTVL.

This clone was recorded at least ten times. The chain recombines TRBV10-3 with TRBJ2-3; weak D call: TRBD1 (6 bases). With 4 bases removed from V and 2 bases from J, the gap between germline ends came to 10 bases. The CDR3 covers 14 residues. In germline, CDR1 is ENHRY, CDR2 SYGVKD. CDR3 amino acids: CAISGTGTTDTQYF. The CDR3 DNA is TGTGCCATCAGTGGAACAGGGACCACAGATACGCAGTATTTT.

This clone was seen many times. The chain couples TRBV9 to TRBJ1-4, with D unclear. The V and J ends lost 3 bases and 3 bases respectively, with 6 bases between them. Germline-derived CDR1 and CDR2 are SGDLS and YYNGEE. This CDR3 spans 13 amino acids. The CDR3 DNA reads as TGTGCCAGCAGCGGCAGGCCTAATGAAAAACTGTTTTTT. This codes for CASSGRPNEKLFF.

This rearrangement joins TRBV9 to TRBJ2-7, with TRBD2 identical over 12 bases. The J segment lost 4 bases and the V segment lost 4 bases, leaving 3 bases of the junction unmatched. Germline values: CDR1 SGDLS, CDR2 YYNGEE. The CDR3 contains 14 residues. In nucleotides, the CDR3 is TGTGCCAGCAGCCCAGGACTAGCGGGATACGAGCAGTACTTC. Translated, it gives CASSPGLAGYEQYF.

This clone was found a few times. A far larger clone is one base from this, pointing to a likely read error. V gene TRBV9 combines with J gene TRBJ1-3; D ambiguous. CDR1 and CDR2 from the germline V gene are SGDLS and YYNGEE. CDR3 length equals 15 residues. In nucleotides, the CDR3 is TGTGCCGGCAGCGTAGCTAGAGAGGGCCGAAACACCATATATTTT. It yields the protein CAGSVAREGRNTIYF.

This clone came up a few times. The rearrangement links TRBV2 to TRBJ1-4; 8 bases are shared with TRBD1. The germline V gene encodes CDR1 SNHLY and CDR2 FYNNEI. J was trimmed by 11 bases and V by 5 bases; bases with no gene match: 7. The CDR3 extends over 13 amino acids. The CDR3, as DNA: TGTGCCAGCAGTTCCGGGACAGGTCGGAAACTGTTTTTT. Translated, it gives CASSSGTGRKLFF.

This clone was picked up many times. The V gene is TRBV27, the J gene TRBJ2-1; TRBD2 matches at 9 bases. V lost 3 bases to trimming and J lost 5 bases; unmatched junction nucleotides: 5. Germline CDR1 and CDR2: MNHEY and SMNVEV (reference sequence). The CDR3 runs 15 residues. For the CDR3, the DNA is TGTGCCAGCAGTTTCAGACTAGCGGTCAACAATGAGCAGTTCTTC. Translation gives CASSFRLAVNNEQFF.

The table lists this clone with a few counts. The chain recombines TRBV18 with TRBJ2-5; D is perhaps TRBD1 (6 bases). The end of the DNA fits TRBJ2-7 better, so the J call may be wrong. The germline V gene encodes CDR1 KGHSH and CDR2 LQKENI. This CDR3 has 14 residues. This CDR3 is CASSPSTGPYEQYF. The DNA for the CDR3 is TGTGCCAGCTCACCATCGACAGGACCGTACGAGCAGTACTTC.

CDR3 DNA sequence: TGTGCCAGCAGCTCCCCCCGGGACAGGGGGCCCACGCAGTACGTC. It specifies CASSSPRDRGPTQYV. V and J are TRBV11-2 and TRBJ2-7; TRBD1 agrees at 12 bases. The CDR3 has 15 residues. From germline, CDR1 is SGHAT and CDR2 FQNNGV. Unmatched junction bases numbered 10, after V lost 4 bases and J lost 9 bases.

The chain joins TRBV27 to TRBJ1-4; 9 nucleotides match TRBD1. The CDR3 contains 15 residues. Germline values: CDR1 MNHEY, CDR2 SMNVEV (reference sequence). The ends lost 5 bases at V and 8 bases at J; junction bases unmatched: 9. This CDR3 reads CASSLIQGAREKLFF. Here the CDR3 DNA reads TGTGCCAGCAGTCTTATACAGGGGGCACGGGAAAAACTGTTTTTT. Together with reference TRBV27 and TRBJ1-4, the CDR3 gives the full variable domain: EAQVTQNPRYLITVTGKKLTVTCSQNMNHEYMSWYRQDPGLGLRQIYYSMNVEVTDKGDVPEGYKVSRKEKRNFPLILESPSPNQTSLYFCASSLIQGAREKLFFGSGTQLSVL.

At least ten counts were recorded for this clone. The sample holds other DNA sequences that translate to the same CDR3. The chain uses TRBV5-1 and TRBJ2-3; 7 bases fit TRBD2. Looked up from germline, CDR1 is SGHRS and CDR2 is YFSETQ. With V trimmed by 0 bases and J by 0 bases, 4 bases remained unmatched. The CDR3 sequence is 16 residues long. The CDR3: CASSLGLAASTDTQYF. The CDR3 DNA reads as TGCGCCAGCAGCTTGGGGCTAGCGGCCAGCACAGATACGCAGTATTTT.

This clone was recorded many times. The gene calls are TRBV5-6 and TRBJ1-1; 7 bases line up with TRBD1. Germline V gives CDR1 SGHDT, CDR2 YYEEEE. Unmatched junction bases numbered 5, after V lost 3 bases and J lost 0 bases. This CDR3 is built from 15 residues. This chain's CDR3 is CASSSGQTMNTEAFF. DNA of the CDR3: TGTGCCAGCAGCTCGGGACAGACCATGAACACTGAAGCTTTCTTT.

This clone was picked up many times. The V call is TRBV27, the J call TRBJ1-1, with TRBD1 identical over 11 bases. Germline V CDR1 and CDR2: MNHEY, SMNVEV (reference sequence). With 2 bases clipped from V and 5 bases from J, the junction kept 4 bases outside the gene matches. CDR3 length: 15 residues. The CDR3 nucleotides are TGTGCCAGCAGTTTAGGGACAGGGGGTAATACTGAAGCTTTCTTT. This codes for CASSLGTGGNTEAFF.

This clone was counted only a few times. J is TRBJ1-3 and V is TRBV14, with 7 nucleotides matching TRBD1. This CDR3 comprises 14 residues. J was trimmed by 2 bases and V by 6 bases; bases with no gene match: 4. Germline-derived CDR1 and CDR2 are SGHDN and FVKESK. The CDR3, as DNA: TGTGCCAGCAGGGAGACAGGGACTGGAAACACCATATATTTT. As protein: CASRETGTGNTIYF. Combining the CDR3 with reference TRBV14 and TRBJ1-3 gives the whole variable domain EAGVTQFPSHSVIEKGQTVTLRCDPISGHDNLYWYRRVMGKEIKFLLHFVKESKQDESGMPNNRFLAERTGGTYSTLKVQPAELEDSGVYFCASRETGTGNTIYFGEGSWLTVV.

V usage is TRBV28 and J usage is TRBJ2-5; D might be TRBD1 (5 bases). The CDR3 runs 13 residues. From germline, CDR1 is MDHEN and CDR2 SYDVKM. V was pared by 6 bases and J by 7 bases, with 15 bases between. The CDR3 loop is CASRGSVQGTQYF. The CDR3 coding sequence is TGTGCCAGCAGGGGATCGGTTCAGGGGACCCAGTACTTC.

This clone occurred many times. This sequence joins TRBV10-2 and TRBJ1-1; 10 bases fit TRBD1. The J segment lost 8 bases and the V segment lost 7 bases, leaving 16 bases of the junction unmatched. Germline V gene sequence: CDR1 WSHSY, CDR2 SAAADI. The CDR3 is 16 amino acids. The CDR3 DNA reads TGCGCCAGCAAGAGCGGCCCGACAGGGGGCCCCACAGAAGCTTTCTTT. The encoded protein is CASKSGPTGGPTEAFF.